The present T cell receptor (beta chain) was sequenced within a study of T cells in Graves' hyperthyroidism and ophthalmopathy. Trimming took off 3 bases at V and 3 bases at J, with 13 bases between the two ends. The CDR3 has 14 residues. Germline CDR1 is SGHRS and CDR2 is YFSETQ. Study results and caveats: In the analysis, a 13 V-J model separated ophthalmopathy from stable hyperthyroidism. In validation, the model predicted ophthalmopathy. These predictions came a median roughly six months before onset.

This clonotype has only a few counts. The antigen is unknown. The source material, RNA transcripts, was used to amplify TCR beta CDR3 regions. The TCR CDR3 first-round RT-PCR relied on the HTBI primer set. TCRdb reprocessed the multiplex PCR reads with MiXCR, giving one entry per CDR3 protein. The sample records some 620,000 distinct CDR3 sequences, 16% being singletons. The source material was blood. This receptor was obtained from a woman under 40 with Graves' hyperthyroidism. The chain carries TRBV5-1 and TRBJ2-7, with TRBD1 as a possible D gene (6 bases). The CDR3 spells CASSWGQSGYEQYF. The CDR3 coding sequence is TGCGCCAGCAGCTGGGGACAATCGGGCTACGAGCAGTACTTC.